This T cell receptor (beta chain) stems from a study of T cell responses to AZD1222 COVID-19 vaccine. Study at large: Analysis merged second doses at about 4 or about 12 weeks. The study's findings and limits: The donor group comprised mostly white British people and more females; the analysis possibly underestimated clonal diversity. Sampling that yielded the repertoires occurred only after the peak T cell response.

Germline CDR1 is LNHDA and CDR2 is SQIVND (reference sequence). The CDR3 runs to 15 residues. V shed 5 bases and J shed 5 bases, with 15 bases lying between them. Concerning this clone: Its antigen remains unknown.

Using immunoSEQ multiplex PCR, the repertoire was profiled, and TCRdb retains in-frame clones only, with some absent. Counted here are 100,000 or so clones, approximately 90% occurring once; the ten biggest clones make up 1.3%. The genes are TRBV19 and TRBJ1-4; no definite D call. This sample comprised peripheral blood, obtained on day 0 of AZD1222 vaccination. This sequence originates from an adult in good health. DNA for the CDR3: TGTGCCAGTAGTGTATTATTACAGAGCAATGAAAAACTGTTTTTT. Protein: CASSVLLQSNEKLFF.